This T cell receptor (beta chain) was sequenced for a study of blood T cell repertoires in COVID-19. Study as a whole: There were acute and convalescent COVID-19 samples, and they came from the United States, Italy and Spain.

TCRdb keeps only in-frame clones here, not all; method: immunoSEQ multiplex PCR. This table has about 200,000 clones, over 60% appearing once. The CDR3 runs 12 residues. Trimming stripped 5 bases from V and 9 bases from J, with 11 bases between. Germline assignment: CDR1 SGHVS and CDR2 FQNEAQ. Specimen: peripheral blood. This sequence joins TRBV7-8 and TRBJ2-1; D call uncertain. This TCR was recovered from a woman in her 70s with acute or convalescent COVID-19. CDR3 in amino acids: CASSLSRSEQFF. The CDR3 DNA is TGTGCCAGCAGCCTTAGCCGCAGTGAGCAGTTCTTC.